The sequence of this T cell receptor beta chain was determined in a study of OX40 agonist ivuxolimab in advanced cancers. Produced via immunoSEQ multiplex PCR; TCRdb's table is partial and in-frame only. The sample comprises roughly 54,000 clones, 70% to 90% of which are singletons, and 1.2% rests with the top ten. Blood samples were obtained at baseline, cycle 4 day 1, and cycle 7 day 1. The germline V gene has CDR1 MDHEN and CDR2 SYDVKM. V shed 7 bases and J shed 0 bases, with 9 bases lying between them. The CDR3 consists of 13 residues. The gene calls are TRBV28 and TRBJ1-1; a weak D match, TRBD1 (5 bases). The sequence derives from an adult with an advanced solid tumor such as melanoma, head and neck, liver or kidney cancer. Sequencing used CD4+ or CD8+ T cells sorted from blood, obtained in a trial of the OX40 agonist ivuxolimab. The CDR3 reads CASTSGVNTEAFF. Here the CDR3 DNA reads TGTGCCAGCACCTCGGGGGTGAACACTGAAGCTTTCTTT. The variable domain in full, with the rest retrieved from reference TRBV28 and TRBJ1-1, is DVKVTQSSRYLVKRTGEKVFLECVQDMDHENMFWYRQDPGLGLRLIYFSYDVKMKEKGDIPEGYSVSREKKERFSLILESASTNQTSMYLCASTSGVNTEAFFGQGTRLTVV.